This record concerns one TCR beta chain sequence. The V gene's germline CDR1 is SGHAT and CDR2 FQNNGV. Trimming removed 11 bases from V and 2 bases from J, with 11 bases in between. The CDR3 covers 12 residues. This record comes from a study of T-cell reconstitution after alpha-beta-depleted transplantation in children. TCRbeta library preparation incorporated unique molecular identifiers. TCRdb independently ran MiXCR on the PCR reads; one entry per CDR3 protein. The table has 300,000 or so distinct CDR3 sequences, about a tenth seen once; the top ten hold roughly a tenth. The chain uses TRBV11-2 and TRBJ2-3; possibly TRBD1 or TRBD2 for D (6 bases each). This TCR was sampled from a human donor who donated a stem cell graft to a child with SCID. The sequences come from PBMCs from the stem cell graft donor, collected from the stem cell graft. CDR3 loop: CAAGGFTDTQYF. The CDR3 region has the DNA TGTGCCGCCGGGGGCTTCACAGATACGCAGTATTTT.